The 9 T cell receptor beta chains given below trace back to one sample, sequenced in a study of T cell responses to AZD1222 COVID-19 vaccine. Produced via immunoSEQ multiplex PCR; TCRdb's table is partial and in-frame only. This table holds roughly 200,000 clones, 88% found once. The source was peripheral blood, collected on day 0 of AZD1222 vaccination. The receptors come from an adult in good health.

A word on this clone: Distinct nucleotide sequences in the sample also encode this CDR3. CDR3 region: CASSLVGTEAFF. The CDR3 coding sequence is TGCGCCAGCAGCTTGGTAGGGACCGAAGCTTTCTTT. The chain uses TRBV5-1 and TRBJ1-1; possibly TRBD1 for D (5 bases). This CDR3 has 12 amino acids. From germline, CDR1 is SGHRS and CDR2 YFSETQ. Trimming stripped 0 bases from V and 8 bases from J, with 8 bases between. The variable domain in full, with the rest retrieved from reference TRBV5-1 and TRBJ1-1, is KAGVTQTPRYLIKTRGQQVTLSCSPISGHRSVSWYQQTPGQGLQFLFEYFSETQRNKGNFPGRFSGRQFSNSRSEMNVSTLELGDSALYLCASSLVGTEAFFGQGTRLTVV.

V usage is TRBV14 and J usage is TRBJ1-2; TRBD1 aligns across 8 bases. J lost 8 bases, V lost 4 bases, and 6 bases had no gene match. Germline V gene sequence: CDR1 SGHDN, CDR2 FVKESK. The CDR3 runs 13 residues. In DNA, the CDR3 is TGTGCCAGCAGCCCAGGACAGGGAGGGGGCTACACCTTC. Protein sequence: CASSPGQGGGYTF.

The chain uses TRBV5-1 and TRBJ2-3, with 9 nucleotides matching TRBD1. The CDR3 contains 16 residues. V was clipped by 0 bases and J by 3 bases; unmatched bases: 5. Germline V gene data show CDR1 as SGHRS and CDR2 as YFSETQ. The CDR3 spells CASSLALTGGTDTQYF. As DNA, the CDR3 is TGCGCCAGCAGCTTGGCACTGACAGGGGGAACAGATACGCAGTATTTT.

The chain has TRBV19 and TRBJ1-2, with D hard to call. The CDR3 consists of 13 residues. V was cut by 4 bases and J by 2 bases, with 8 bases left in between. Germline V gene sequence: CDR1 LNHDA, CDR2 SQIVND (reference sequence). For the CDR3, the DNA is TGTGCCAGTAGTAACCCCGAAAACTATGGCTACACCTTC. Its translation is CASSNPENYGYTF.

This clone has only one observation. This sequence joins TRBV5-1 and TRBJ1-2; no clear D gene. Germline lookup yields CDR1 SGHRS and CDR2 YFSETQ. V lost 5 bases to trimming and J lost 2 bases, with 10 bases between them. This CDR3 comprises 13 residues. The CDR3 loop reads CASRIGLNYGYTF. The CDR3 DNA is TGCGCCAGCAGAATTGGACTCAACTATGGCTACACCTTC.

This CDR3 reads CASSFLETQYF. CDR3 in DNA: TGTGCCAGCAGCTTCTTGGAGACCCAGTACTTC. The chain recombines TRBV7-9 with TRBJ2-5, with unresolved D. The CDR3 extends over 11 amino acids. Germline lookup yields CDR1 SEHNR and CDR2 FQNEAQ (reference sequence). The V gene lost 3 bases and the J gene lost 5 bases, with 4 bases spanning the gap.

The chain joins TRBV7-6 to TRBJ2-1, with D possibly matching TRBD1 (5 bases). The CDR3 has 17 amino acids. Germline CDR1 is SGHVS and CDR2 is FNYEAQ. V was shortened by 1 base and J by 0 bases, with 13 bases between the two germline ends. CDR3 DNA sequence: TGTGCCAGCAGCTTAGGTCCTGGGGCCACCTCCTACAATGAGCAGTTCTTC. Its protein product is CASSLGPGATSYNEQFF.

The chain joins TRBV2 to TRBJ2-1; TRBD1 agrees at 7 bases. CDR1 is SNHLY, CDR2 FYNNEI, per germline. The CDR3 has 14 residues. V trimming: 5 bases; J trimming: 4 bases; junction bases outside the gene matches: 5. The CDR3 sequence: CASSTTGQYNEQFF. CDR3 DNA: TGTGCCAGCAGTACCACGGGACAGTACAATGAGCAGTTCTTC.

This rearrangement joins TRBV3-1 (or the pseudogene TRBV3-2) to TRBJ1-6; D ambiguous. The germline V gene has CDR1 LGHDT and CDR2 YNNKEL (reference sequence). Between the trimmed V and J ends, which lost 5 bases and 3 bases, there was a span of 20 bases. The CDR3 has 18 residues. This CDR3 is CASSTTGIGPFYNSPLHF. DNA of the CDR3: TGTGCCAGCAGCACCACTGGGATCGGGCCCTTCTATAATTCACCCCTCCACTTT.